The 8 T cell receptor beta chains below come from one sample, sequenced in a study of blood T cell repertoires in COVID-19. Measured with immunoSEQ multiplex PCR; TCRdb has only the in-frame clones, and not every one. The sample includes about 140,000 clones, about nine tenths of them seen just once. The sequencing input was peripheral blood. Receptor source: a man in his fifties who had recovered from COVID-19.

In nucleotides, the CDR3 is TGTGCCAGCTCTGAGAGGGGGGGTTGGGACGAAAAACTGTTTTTT. Protein product: CASSERGGWDEKLFF. The V call is TRBV28, the J call TRBJ1-4; D might be TRBD1 (6 bases). This CDR3 is built from 15 residues. With 8 bases removed from V and 8 bases from J, the gap between germline ends came to 21 bases. Germline CDR1 and CDR2: MDHEN and SYDVKM.

The chain is built from TRBV5-4 and TRBJ2-7, with 8 positions matching TRBD2. In germline, CDR1 is SGHNT, CDR2 YYREEE (reference sequence). V shed 2 bases and J 3 bases; nucleotides not matched to a gene: 10. The CDR3 covers 16 residues. This CDR3 is CASSLWAGGANYEQYF. The CDR3 DNA reads as TGTGCCAGCAGCTTATGGGCCGGGGGGGCCAACTACGAGCAGTACTTC. Filled out from reference TRBV5-4 and TRBJ2-7, the complete variable domain reads ETGVTQSPTHLIKTRGQQVTLRCSSQSGHNTVSWYQQALGQGPQFIFQYYREEENGRGNFPPRFSGLQFPNYSSELNVNALELDDSALYLCASSLWAGGANYEQYFGPGTRLTVT.

This clone has a single count. The V call is TRBV11-2, the J call TRBJ2-3; 9 nucleotides match TRBD2. Germline assignment: CDR1 SGHAT and CDR2 FQNNGV. V trimming: 0 bases; J trimming: 5 bases; junction bases outside the gene matches: 6. CDR3 length: 16 amino acids. The chain's CDR3 is CASSLDFGSGRDTQYF. The CDR3 DNA is TGTGCCAGCAGCTTAGATTTTGGTAGCGGGAGAGATACGCAGTATTTT. Based on the CDR3 plus reference TRBV11-2 and TRBJ2-3, the full variable domain is EAGVAQSPRYKIIEKRQSVAFWCNPISGHATLYWYQQILGQGPKLLIQFQNNGVVDDSQLPKDRFSAERLKGVDSTLKIQPAKLEDSAVYLCASSLDFGSGRDTQYFGPGTRLTVL.

The V call is TRBV10-3, the J call TRBJ2-1; TRBD2 is a possible D gene (6 bases). The CDR3 spans 15 residues. V was shortened by 2 bases and J by 3 bases, with 11 bases between the two germline ends. The germline V gene encodes CDR1 ENHRY and CDR2 SYGVKD. The CDR3, as DNA: TGTGCCATCAGTGAGAGGGAGGATTACTACAATGAGCAGTTCTTC. Protein product: CAISEREDYYNEQFF.

The chain links TRBV7-2 to TRBJ1-5; a weak D match, TRBD1 (6 bases). V was shortened by 0 bases and J by 3 bases, with 12 bases between the two germline ends. Germline V gene data show CDR1 as SGHTA and CDR2 as FQGNSA. The CDR3 is made up of 16 amino acids. The CDR3 protein is CASSLAGGGNNQPQHF. The CDR3 nucleotides read TGTGCCAGCAGCTTAGCGGGCGGGGGCAACAATCAGCCCCAGCATTTT.

The V and J genes are TRBV2 and TRBJ1-2; 10 bases align to TRBD1. V trimming: 9 bases; J trimming: 3 bases; junction bases outside the gene matches: 4. The length of the CDR3 is 13 residues. The germline V gene has CDR1 SNHLY and CDR2 FYNNEI. CDR3 bases: TGTGCCAGTAGACAGGGGGCGGACTATGGCTACACCTTC. It translates to CASRQGADYGYTF. The full variable domain, completed using reference TRBV2 and TRBJ1-2, is EPEVTQTPSHQVTQMGQEVILRCVPISNHLYFYWYRQILGQKVEFLVSFYNNEISEKSEIFDDQFSVERPDGSNFTLKIRSTKLEDSAMYFCASRQGADYGYTFGSGTRLTVV.

This clone was found once. The chain uses TRBV4-1 and TRBJ2-2; a possible D gene is TRBD1 (6 bases). Germline CDR1 reads MGHRA; CDR2 reads YSYEKL. Trimming removed 0 bases from V and 0 bases from J, with 14 bases in between. This CDR3 is 18 amino acids long. The CDR3 region has the DNA TGCGCCAGCAGCCAAGAAGGTCCGGACAGCGCGAACACCGGGGAGCTGTTTTTT. Translating it yields CASSQEGPDSANTGELFF.

DNA of the CDR3: TGCGCCAGCAGCCAGGATTACAGGGGCTTAGGCAATCAGCCCCAGCATTTT. It encodes CASSQDYRGLGNQPQHF. The chain joins TRBV4-3 to TRBJ1-5, with 7 positions matching TRBD1. V dropped 3 bases and J dropped 2; count of bases not matched to a gene: 10. Germline CDR1 reads LGHNA; CDR2 reads YSLEER. The CDR3 loop spans 17 amino acids.